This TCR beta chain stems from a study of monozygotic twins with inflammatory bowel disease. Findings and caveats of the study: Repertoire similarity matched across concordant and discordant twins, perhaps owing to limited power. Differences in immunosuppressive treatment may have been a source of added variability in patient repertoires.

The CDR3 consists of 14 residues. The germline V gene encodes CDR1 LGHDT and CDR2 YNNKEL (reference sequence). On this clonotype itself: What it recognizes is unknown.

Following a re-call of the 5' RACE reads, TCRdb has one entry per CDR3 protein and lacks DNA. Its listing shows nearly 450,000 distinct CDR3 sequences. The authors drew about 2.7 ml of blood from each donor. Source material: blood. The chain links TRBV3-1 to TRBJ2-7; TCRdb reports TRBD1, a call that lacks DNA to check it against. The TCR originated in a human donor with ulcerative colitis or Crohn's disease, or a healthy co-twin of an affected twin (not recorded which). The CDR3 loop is CASRRDTVSYEQYF.